These T cell receptor beta chains were read from a single sample in a study of T cell responses to AZD1222 COVID-19 vaccine. Assay: immunoSEQ multiplex PCR; the TCRdb copy retains only in-frame clones and omits some. The sample consists of 70,000 to 90,000 clones, roughly 83% of them appearing once. Sequencing was performed on peripheral blood, taken on day 0 of AZD1222 vaccination. The receptors were gathered from an adult in good health. Each CDR3 is given with its conserved first and last residue. Each record gives: D gene, clone size, V gene, J gene, CDR3 DNA, CDR3 protein. The D gene is left open where the match is weak. Clone size is given for some rows only: seen once, a few or many times, or a class if the clone is expanded.

d_call: NA
clone_size: NA
v_call: TRBV29-1
j_call: TRBJ1-2
cdr3_nt: TGCAGCGCGGAGTCCCCCTATGGCTACACCTTC
cdr3_aa: CSAESPYGYTF

d_call: NA
clone_size: NA
v_call: TRBV10-3
j_call: TRBJ1-4
cdr3_nt: TGTGCCATCAGCCCGGACGATGAAAAACTGTTTTTT
cdr3_aa: CAISPDDEKLFF

d_call: TRBD2
clone_size: NA
v_call: TRBV11-2
j_call: TRBJ2-7
cdr3_nt: TGTGCCAGCAGCTTACCCTTAGCGGGGTCTCTCCACTACGAGCAGTACTTC
cdr3_aa: CASSLPLAGSLHYEQYF

d_call: TRBD2
clone_size: NA
v_call: TRBV6-5
j_call: TRBJ2-2
cdr3_nt: TGTGCCAGCCCCAGAGGCGGGGGGCGAGCCGGGGAGCTGTTTTTT
cdr3_aa: CASPRGGGRAGELFF

d_call: NA
clone_size: NA
v_call: TRBV12-3/TRBV12-4
j_call: TRBJ1-1
cdr3_nt: TGTGCCAGCAGTTTCGGCCCGAAACAAGAAGCTTTCTTT
cdr3_aa: CASSFGPKQEAFF

d_call: TRBD2
clone_size: NA
v_call: TRBV29-1
j_call: TRBJ2-7
cdr3_nt: TGCAGCGCCGGGGGGGGTCGGACTAGCTCCTACGAGCAGTACTTC
cdr3_aa: CSAGGGRTSSYEQYF

d_call: TRBD2
clone_size: NA
v_call: TRBV7-8
j_call: TRBJ2-5
cdr3_nt: TGTGCCAGCAGCCCCGCTAGCGGGAGTCCCCAGGAGACCCAGTACTTC
cdr3_aa: CASSPASGSPQETQYF

d_call: TRBD1
clone_size: NA
v_call: TRBV10-3
j_call: TRBJ2-7
cdr3_nt: TGTGCCATCAGTTACAAGACTCGACAGGGGAGGCCCTACGAGCAGTACTTC
cdr3_aa: CAISYKTRQGRPYEQYF

d_call: TRBD1
clone_size: NA
v_call: TRBV7-9
j_call: TRBJ1-6
cdr3_nt: TGTGCCAGCAGCCGGGGACAGGGGGCCCCCTCTAATTCACCCCTCCACTTT
cdr3_aa: CASSRGQGAPSNSPLHF

d_call: TRBD1
clone_size: NA
v_call: TRBV19
j_call: TRBJ1-5
cdr3_nt: TGTGCCAGTAGTGTGGCAGGGGGTAGGGGACGCAATCAGCCCCAGCATTTT
cdr3_aa: CASSVAGGRGRNQPQHF

d_call: NA
clone_size: once
v_call: TRBV5-4
j_call: TRBJ2-7
cdr3_nt: TGTGCCAGCAGCTTTGGCGGGGACACCTACGAGCAGTACTTC
cdr3_aa: CASSFGGDTYEQYF

d_call: NA
clone_size: NA
v_call: TRBV19
j_call: TRBJ2-1
cdr3_nt: TGTGCCAGTAGTTATACTACTCTGGCAGGGTCTTACAATGAGCAGTTCTTC
cdr3_aa: CASSYTTLAGSYNEQFF